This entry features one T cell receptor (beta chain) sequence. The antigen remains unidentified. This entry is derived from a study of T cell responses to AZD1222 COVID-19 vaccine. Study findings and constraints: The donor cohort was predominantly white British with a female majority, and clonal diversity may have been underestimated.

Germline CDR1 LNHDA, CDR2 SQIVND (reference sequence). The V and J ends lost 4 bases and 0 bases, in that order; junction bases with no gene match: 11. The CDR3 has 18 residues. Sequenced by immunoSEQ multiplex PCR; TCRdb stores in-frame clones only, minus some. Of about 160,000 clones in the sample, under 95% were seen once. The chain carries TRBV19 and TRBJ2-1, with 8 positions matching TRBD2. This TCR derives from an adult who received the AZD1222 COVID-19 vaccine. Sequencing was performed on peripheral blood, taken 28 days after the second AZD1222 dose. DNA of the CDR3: TGTGCCAGTAGTAGCCCGCTGAGAAGCGGGAGCTCCTACAATGAGCAGTTCTTC. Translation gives CASSSPLRSGSSYNEQFF.